The 16 T cell receptor beta chains reported below all come from one sample, sequenced in a study of cytomegalovirus exposure and HLA in healthy donors. The PCR used 60 Vbeta and 13 Jbeta primers. Assay: immunoSEQ multiplex PCR; the TCRdb copy retains only in-frame clones and omits some. The table shows approximately 150,000 clones, with under 80% occurring only once. Sequencing used PBMCs. Receptor source: a human donor in good health.

Only one count was recorded for this clone. V gene TRBV6-5 combines with J gene TRBJ2-1, with a weak D call TRBD2 (7 bases). Germline loops: CDR1 MNHEY, CDR2 SVGAGI. The length of the CDR3 is 11 residues. V lost 6 bases and J 10 bases, leaving 10 bases between the germline ends. The CDR3 DNA is TGTGCCAGCAGGAGGGGGGGGGAGCAGTTCTTC. This gives the protein CASRRGGEQFF.

The V and J genes are TRBV19 and TRBJ2-7; 9 positions agree with TRBD1. Trimming cost V 4 bases and J 4 bases; bases outside gene matches: 8. The germline gives CDR1 LNHDA, CDR2 SQIVND (reference sequence). The CDR3 runs 15 residues. In DNA form, the CDR3 reads TGTGCCAGTAGTACCCCGACAGGGGGGACGTACGAGCAGTACTTC. Translating gives CASSTPTGGTYEQYF.

V usage is TRBV7-3 and J usage is TRBJ2-6, with D possibly matching TRBD1 (6 bases). V shed 1 base and J shed 0 bases, with 13 bases lying between them. From germline, CDR1 is SGHTA and CDR2 FQGTGA. The CDR3 has 18 residues. For the CDR3, the DNA is TGTGCCAGCAGCTTAAGCGCCAGGGGACCCTCTGGGGCCAACGTCCTGACTTTC. Protein sequence: CASSLSARGPSGANVLTF.

This chain uses TRBV7-9 with TRBJ2-2; 9 bases are a match to TRBD1. The V gene's germline CDR1 is SEHNR and CDR2 FQNEAQ (reference sequence). V was clipped by 1 base and J by 4 bases; unmatched bases: 4. The CDR3 runs to 16 residues. CDR3 loop: CASSLVTGGGTGELFF. The CDR3 region has the DNA TGTGCCAGCAGCTTAGTGACAGGGGGAGGCACCGGGGAGCTGTTTTTT.

V gene TRBV15 combines with J gene TRBJ2-3; TRBD1 matches at 10 bases. The CDR3 extends over 15 amino acids. CDR1 is LNHNV, CDR2 YYDKDF, per germline (reference sequence). Unmatched junction bases numbered 1, after V lost 1 base and J lost 3 bases. The CDR3 region is CATSRGTGGTDTQYF. The CDR3, as DNA: TGTGCCACCAGCAGAGGGACAGGGGGGACAGATACGCAGTATTTT.

The chain carries TRBV6-5 and TRBJ2-1; 8 positions agree with TRBD1. The length of the CDR3 is 13 residues. Germline CDR1 reads MNHEY; CDR2 reads SVGAGI. V lost 6 bases to trimming and J lost 10 bases; unmatched junction nucleotides: 8. CDR3 DNA: TGTGCCAGCAGCCAAGGACAGGGACGGGAGCAGTTCTTC. Translated, it gives CASSQGQGREQFF.

DNA of the CDR3: TGTGCCAGCAGCGTCGGGCTAGCGGGGGCCGGGTACGAGCAGTACTTC. It yields the protein CASSVGLAGAGYEQYF. This chain links TRBV9 with TRBJ2-7; 10 bases match TRBD2. Germline trimming cut 2 bases from V and 4 bases from J; bases unmatched to any gene: 9. CDR1 and CDR2 (germline): SGDLS, YYNGEE. This CDR3 region has 16 residues.

The J gene is TRBJ1-2, the V gene TRBV19, with TRBD1 as a possible D gene (5 bases). The CDR3 consists of 13 residues. The germline V and J ends were trimmed by 4 bases and 7 bases, with 13 bases remaining between them. Germline values: CDR1 LNHDA, CDR2 SQIVND (reference sequence). CDR3 protein: CASSTGNGSGYTF. The CDR3, as DNA: TGTGCCAGTAGTACAGGGAACGGTAGTGGCTACACCTTC.

The chain uses TRBV7-9 and TRBJ1-2; D might be TRBD1 (6 bases). The CDR3 length is 15 residues. CDR1 and CDR2 (germline): SEHNR, FQNEAQ (reference sequence). V was cut by 1 base and J by 4 bases, with 13 bases left in between. In nucleotides, the CDR3 is TGTGCCAGCAGCTTAGGAGGGACATCTGCCTATGGCTACACCTTC. It yields the protein CASSLGGTSAYGYTF.

This sequence joins TRBV18 and TRBJ1-1; perhaps TRBD1 as D (5 bases). Deletions cut 2 bases from V and 1 base from J, with 8 bases between. Germline assignment: CDR1 KGHSH and CDR2 LQKENI. The CDR3 has 14 residues. Here the CDR3 reads CASSPLGENTEAFF. DNA for the CDR3: TGTGCCAGCTCACCATTAGGGGAGAACACTGAAGCTTTCTTT.

The J gene is TRBJ2-3, the V gene TRBV30, with 7 bases aligning to TRBD2. V was pared by 0 bases and J by 10 bases, with 4 bases of the junction left unmatched. CDR1 is GTSNPN, CDR2 SVGIG, per germline (reference sequence). The CDR3 is 12 residues long. Written as DNA, the CDR3 is TGTGCCTGGAGTGTGACTAGCAGACCGCAGTATTTT. Its translation is CAWSVTSRPQYF. Combining the CDR3 with reference TRBV30 and TRBJ2-3 gives the whole variable domain SQTIHQWPATLVQPVGSPLSLECTVEGTSNPNLYWYRQAAGRGLQLLFYSVGIGQISSEVPQNLSASRPQDRQFILSSKKLLLSDSGFYLCAWSVTSRPQYFGPGTRLTVL.

This rearrangement joins TRBV20-1 to TRBJ2-7; weak D call: TRBD1 (5 bases). This CDR3 has 11 residues. Trimming left V 6 bases short and J 2 bases short, with 8 bases between. The germline gives CDR1 DFQATT, CDR2 SNEGSKA (reference sequence). The CDR3 DNA reads TGCAGTGCGAGGACAACCTACGAGCAGTACTTC. It is translated as CSARTTYEQYF.

The CDR3 sequence: CASSPGQLAYNSPLHF. DNA of the CDR3: TGTGCCAGCAGTCCCGGACAGTTGGCCTATAATTCACCCCTCCACTTT. The gene calls are TRBV6-6 and TRBJ1-6; tentatively, D is TRBD1 (6 bases). Trimming left V 5 bases short and J 2 bases short, with 13 bases between. The CDR3 runs to 16 residues. Germline V gene sequence: CDR1 MNHNY, CDR2 SVGAGI (reference sequence).

This clone was observed a few times. The chain uses TRBV6-5 and TRBJ1-1; tentatively, D is TRBD1 (5 bases). The CDR3 length is 15 residues. The V end lost 2 bases, the J end lost 4 bases, and 14 bases lay between the germline ends. The V gene's germline CDR1 is MNHEY and CDR2 SVGAGI. CDR3 coding DNA: TGTGCCAGCAGTTACGGATCAGGGTTGGGCACTGAAGCTTTCTTT. Its protein product is CASSYGSGLGTEAFF.

The chain links TRBV7-3 to TRBJ2-3; a possible D gene is TRBD2 (6 bases). V lost 2 bases, J lost 3 bases, and 15 bases lay in between. The CDR3 has 16 amino acids. The V gene's germline CDR1 is SGHTA and CDR2 FQGTGA. CDR3 region: CASSLLGGDLTDTQYF. CDR3 DNA: TGTGCCAGCAGCTTACTTGGAGGGGACCTAACAGATACGCAGTATTTT. Full variable domain (rest looked up from reference TRBV7-3 and TRBJ2-3): GAGVSQTPSNKVTEKGKYVELRCDPISGHTALYWYRQSLGQGPEFLIYFQGTGAADDSGLPNDRFFAVRPEGSVSTLKIQRTERGDSAVYLCASSLLGGDLTDTQYFGPGTRLTVL.

This clone was counted a single time. The V and J genes are TRBV7-2 and TRBJ2-7; a possible D gene is TRBD2 (6 bases). Germline V gives CDR1 SGHTA, CDR2 FQGNSA. Trimming pared 2 bases from V and 6 bases from J, leaving 20 bases between. CDR3 size: 16 residues. The CDR3 nucleotides read TGTGCCAGCAGCTTATATGGGACTGCGCCCTCTCTCGAGCAGTACTTC. Its protein is CASSLYGTAPSLEQYF.